This TCR beta chain originates from a study of T cells in Graves' hyperthyroidism and ophthalmopathy. Amplified TCR beta CDR3 regions came from RNA transcripts. The TCR CDR3 was amplified in a first-round RT-PCR using the HTBI primer set. TCRdb analysed the multiplex PCR reads with MiXCR anew, one entry per CDR3 protein. The sample consists of about 420,000 distinct CDR3 sequences, around 16% of them appearing once. This CDR3 contains 16 residues. From germline, CDR1 is MNHNS and CDR2 SASEGT. V was shortened by 5 bases and J by 0 bases, with 14 bases between the two germline ends. Material for sequencing was blood. This sequence originates from a woman younger than 35 with Graves' hyperthyroidism. The chain joins TRBV6-1 to TRBJ1-5; TRBD1 might be the D (6 bases). The CDR3 nucleotides read TGTGCCAGCAGTTACTCTACAGGGACTAGCAATCAGCCCCAGCATTTT. It encodes CASSYSTGTSNQPQHF.